A single sample is the source of the 25 T cell receptor beta chains below, sequenced in a study of cytomegalovirus exposure and HLA in healthy donors. Some clones are missing from TCRdb's copy, which holds only in-frame ones; the method was immunoSEQ multiplex PCR. This repertoire shows some 86,000 clones, over 85% found once; its top ten account for 3% to 4.5%. Source material: PBMCs. Receptors originate from a woman under 40 in good health and CMV-seronegative.

This clone was counted a single time. The V call is TRBV5-1, the J call TRBJ2-3; TRBD2 aligns across 8 bases. J gave up 2 bases and V 3 bases, and 5 bases lay outside the gene matches. Germline V gene data show CDR1 as SGHRS and CDR2 as YFSETQ. There are 15 residues in the CDR3. CDR3: CASSYPGLVTDTQYF. Written as DNA, the CDR3 is TGCGCCAGCAGCTACCCGGGACTAGTCACAGATACGCAGTATTTT.

V is TRBV2 and J is TRBJ2-3, with D maybe TRBD2 (6 bases). The CDR3 runs to 14 residues. Germline assignment: CDR1 SNHLY and CDR2 FYNNEI. V was shortened by 5 bases and J by 0 bases, with 9 bases between the two germline ends. Here the CDR3 reads CASSRTTSTDTQYF. The CDR3 nucleotides read TGTGCCAGCAGTAGGACTACAAGCACAGATACGCAGTATTTT.

The genes are TRBV6-5 and TRBJ2-1; the D gene is possibly TRBD1 (5 bases). Between the trimmed V and J ends, which lost 4 bases and 6 bases, there was a span of 16 bases. This CDR3 is built from 15 residues. The V gene's germline CDR1 is MNHEY and CDR2 SVGAGI. In DNA form, the CDR3 reads TGTGCCAGCAGTTGGGGCCAAACATATAGCAATGAGCAGTTCTTC. This encodes CASSWGQTYSNEQFF.

The rearrangement joins TRBV4-3 to TRBJ1-2; 7 bases are shared with TRBD1. Trimming took 1 base from V and 6 from J; bases not matched to a gene: 8. CDR1 LGHNA and CDR2 YSLEER come from the germline V gene. This CDR3 has 15 amino acids. The CDR3 spells CASSQGVGGADGYTF. In DNA, the CDR3 is TGCGCCAGCAGCCAAGGGGTAGGGGGCGCAGATGGCTACACCTTC.

This clone was seen a single time. The chain recombines TRBV13 with TRBJ1-2, with 7 bases aligning to TRBD1. Per the germline V gene, CDR1 is PRHDT and CDR2 is FYEKMQ (reference sequence). The CDR3 is 12 residues long. Germline trimming cut 8 bases from V and 5 bases from J; bases unmatched to any gene: 5. CDR3 residues: CASRDRKYGYTF. The DNA for the CDR3 is TGTGCCAGCCGGGACAGAAAATATGGCTACACCTTC.

This chain joins TRBV7-2 and TRBJ2-1; 10 positions match TRBD2. V lost 5 bases and J lost 6; bases outside the gene matches: 7. Germline CDR1 SGHTA, CDR2 FQGNSA. CDR3 length equals 15 residues. In nucleotides, the CDR3 is TGTGCCAGCAGCCCGCGGACTAGCGGACGCAATGAGCAGTTCTTC. This encodes CASSPRTSGRNEQFF.

The chain links TRBV5-4 to TRBJ2-1, with D possibly matching TRBD2 (6 bases). Germline V gene data show CDR1 as SGHNT and CDR2 as YYREEE (reference sequence). V was clipped by 0 bases and J by 4 bases, with 11 bases between them. The CDR3 spans 15 residues. The CDR3 nucleotides read TGTGCCAGCAGCTTGGTTGGCGGGGAATACAATGAGCAGTTCTTC. Amino acid sequence: CASSLVGGEYNEQFF.

The J gene is TRBJ1-5, the V gene TRBV28; TRBD1 matches at 7 bases. From germline, CDR1 is MDHEN and CDR2 SYDVKM. Trimming removed 6 bases from V and 0 bases from J; junction bases left unmatched: 8. The CDR3 contains 16 residues. DNA for the CDR3: TGTGCCAGCAGCTTGACAGGGACATATAGCAATCAGCCCCAGCATTTT. It specifies CASSLTGTYSNQPQHF.

The J gene is TRBJ1-3, the V gene TRBV18; D may be TRBD1 (6 bases). The V end lost 4 bases, the J end lost 8 bases, and 21 bases lay between the germline ends. The CDR3 contains 16 residues. Germline V gene lookup returns CDR1 KGHSH and CDR2 LQKENI. The CDR3 region is CASSRSPDRSLDTIYF. DNA for the CDR3: TGTGCCAGCTCACGTAGCCCCGACAGGAGCCTAGACACCATATATTTT.

The chain has TRBV2 and TRBJ1-1, with 7 bases that match TRBD1. Losses at the gene ends were 5 bases for V and 0 bases for J; bases not matched to a gene: 3. The CDR3 has 14 residues. Germline CDR1 and CDR2: SNHLY and FYNNEI. This CDR3 is CASSHRGLNTEAFF. The CDR3 DNA follows: TGTGCCAGCAGTCACAGGGGCTTGAACACTGAAGCTTTCTTT.

The chain links TRBV5-5 to TRBJ2-1, with 8 bases fitting TRBD2. J lost 8 bases, V lost 4 bases, and 11 bases had no gene match. The CDR3 extends over 15 amino acids. Per the germline V gene, CDR1 is SGHKS and CDR2 is YYEKEE (reference sequence). As DNA, the CDR3 is TGTGCCAGCAGCCCAATGGGGGGACTAGTCGATGAGCAGTTCTTC. Translating gives CASSPMGGLVDEQFF.

This chain joins TRBV13 and TRBJ1-1; 8 positions match TRBD1. After removal of 6 bases from V and 6 bases from J, the junction contained 9 bases not matched to a gene. This CDR3 has 14 residues. Germline values: CDR1 PRHDT, CDR2 FYEKMQ (reference sequence). The DNA of the CDR3 is TGTGCCAGCAGGCATACAGGGGGAACTGCTGAAGCTTTCTTT. It translates to CASRHTGGTAEAFF.

This chain uses TRBV15 with TRBJ1-5, with a possible D match to TRBD1 (5 bases). The V gene lost 0 bases and the J gene lost 6 bases, with 15 bases spanning the gap. CDR1 and CDR2 (germline): LNHNV, YYDKDF (reference sequence). CDR3 length: 16 amino acids. CDR3 nucleotides: TGTGCCACCAGCAGAGATCAGGGAGGGTGGGGTCAGCCCCAGCATTTT. It is translated as CATSRDQGGWGQPQHF. The full variable domain, with the rest looked up from reference TRBV15 and TRBJ1-5, is DAMVIQNPRYQVTQFGKPVTLSCSQTLNHNVMYWYQQKSSQAPKLLFHYYDKDFNNEADTPDNFQSRRPNTSFCFLDIRSPGLGDTAMYLCATSRDQGGWGQPQHFGDGTRLSIL.

This chain connects TRBV4-3 to TRBJ1-2; D ambiguous. Germline CDR1 and CDR2: LGHNA and YSLEER. CDR3 size: 16 residues. V lost 3 bases and J lost 1, with 15 bases in between. This CDR3 is CASSHLTGEFNYGYTF. The CDR3 nucleotides read TGCGCCAGCAGCCACCTTACCGGGGAATTTAACTATGGCTACACCTTC.

The chain carries TRBV19 and TRBJ1-5; D remains unclear. The CDR3 is made up of 10 amino acids. Per germline, CDR1 LNHDA and CDR2 SQIVND (reference sequence). Trimming removed 11 bases from V and 6 bases from J, with 8 bases in between. CDR3 sequence (DNA): TGTGCCGGGGAGGGTCAGCCCCAGCATTTT. Amino acids: CAGEGQPQHF. Using reference TRBV19 and TRBJ1-5 for the parts outside the CDR3, the full variable domain is DGGITQSPKYLFRKEGQNVTLSCEQNLNHDAMYWYRQDPGQGLRLIYYSQIVNDFQKGDIAEGYSVSREKKESFPLTVTSAQKNPTAFYLCAGEGQPQHFGDGTRLSIL.

This chain links TRBV28 with TRBJ1-6, with D uncertain. The V end was cut by 7 bases, the J end by 13 bases, with 5 bases between. Per the germline V gene, CDR1 is MDHEN and CDR2 is SYDVKM. The CDR3 totals 9 residues. CDR3 in amino acids: CASTPPLHF. The CDR3, as DNA: TGTGCCAGCACCCCGCCCCTCCACTTT.

This clone occurred once. The J gene is TRBJ1-2, the V gene TRBV28; D uncertain. Germline CDR1 and CDR2: MDHEN and SYDVKM. The V and J ends lost 2 bases and 2 bases respectively, with 9 bases between them. The CDR3 is 14 residues long. The CDR3 loop reads CASSLIQLNYGYTF. The CDR3 DNA reads as TGTGCCAGCAGTTTAATACAGTTAAACTATGGCTACACCTTC.

The J gene is TRBJ1-1, the V gene TRBV2; D is undetermined. The CDR3 is made up of 13 amino acids. CDR1 and CDR2 from the germline V gene are SNHLY and FYNNEI. The germline V and J ends were trimmed by 8 bases and 5 bases, with 15 bases remaining between them. This chain's CDR3 is CASRLRPGTEAFF. CDR3 in DNA: TGTGCCAGCCGCCTCAGACCGGGAACTGAAGCTTTCTTT.

The chain couples TRBV30 to TRBJ1-4; D possibly corresponds to TRBD1 (5 bases). From germline, CDR1 is GTSNPN and CDR2 SVGIG (reference sequence). The CDR3 consists of 14 residues. Between the trimmed V and J ends, which lost 3 bases and 0 bases, there was a span of 8 bases. CDR3 region: CAWSRVATNEKLFF. The DNA of the CDR3 is TGTGCCTGGAGCAGGGTAGCAACTAATGAAAAACTGTTTTTT.

The chain combines TRBV2 with TRBJ1-3; D may be TRBD1 (6 bases). The V and J ends lost 7 bases and 0 bases respectively, with 13 bases between them. Germline-derived CDR1 and CDR2 are SNHLY and FYNNEI. The CDR3 length is 15 residues. The CDR3 DNA reads TGTGCCAGCACCGCACAGGGAGACTCTGGAAACACCATATATTTT. It yields the protein CASTAQGDSGNTIYF.

The chain links TRBV5-4 to TRBJ1-1; TRBD1 might be the D (5 bases). The CDR3 loop spans 12 amino acids. V was clipped by 4 bases and J by 3 bases, with 7 bases between them. Germline V gene lookup returns CDR1 SGHNT and CDR2 YYREEE (reference sequence). CDR3 coding DNA: TGTGCCAGCAGCCCGACAGACACTGAAGCTTTCTTT. As protein: CASSPTDTEAFF.

V and J are TRBV19 and TRBJ1-5; 9 nucleotides match TRBD1. V dropped 6 bases and J dropped 2; count of bases not matched to a gene: 14. CDR1 and CDR2 from the germline V gene are LNHDA and SQIVND (reference sequence). The CDR3 has 18 amino acids. For the CDR3, the DNA is TGTGCCAGTAGACTAGGACAGGGGAGTCTCGTCCGCAATCAGCCCCAGCATTTT. Translation: CASRLGQGSLVRNQPQHF.

The J gene is TRBJ2-7, the V gene TRBV7-9, with 7 bases fitting TRBD1. This CDR3 comprises 18 residues. V was pared by 5 bases and J by 1 base, with 17 bases of the junction left unmatched. CDR1 is SEHNR, CDR2 FQNEAQ, per germline (reference sequence). CDR3 in DNA: TGTGCCAGCAGCCCCGAAGCTCCGGGACAGAAGTTTTCCTACGAGCAGTACTTC. Translated, it gives CASSPEAPGQKFSYEQYF.

The chain uses TRBV2 and TRBJ2-7; 10 bases are shared with TRBD2. Germline V gene lookup returns CDR1 SNHLY and CDR2 FYNNEI. V shed 7 bases and J 1 base; nucleotides not matched to a gene: 16. The CDR3 covers 18 residues. CDR3 protein: CASTLLAGNPKASYEQYF. CDR3 in DNA: TGTGCCAGCACTTTACTAGCGGGAAACCCGAAGGCGTCCTACGAGCAGTACTTC.

The chain is built from TRBV6-5 and TRBJ1-1; TRBD1 matches 7 bases. Germline lookup yields CDR1 MNHEY and CDR2 SVGAGI. J gave up 4 bases and V 5 bases, and 7 bases lay outside the gene matches. This CDR3 contains 14 residues. CDR3 sequence reads: CASSTDRVGTEAFF. CDR3 nucleotide sequence: TGTGCCAGCAGTACTGACAGGGTAGGCACTGAAGCTTTCTTT.